Listed here is a single T cell receptor (beta chain). Its antigen is currently not known. Base qualities are not at hand, and no much larger clone is one base apart. The donors were healthy, HIV-negative adults with no recently reported acute infections or vaccinations. Only Caucasian adults living in Nashville, Tennessee, USA were represented among the donors. CD8 memory samples consisted of magnetically selected CD45RO+ cells combined with CCR7-negative CD45RA+ effector memory (TemRA) cells. Blood was collected by leukapheresis, and PBMCs were isolated by Ficoll-Histopaque density gradient centrifugation and then cryopreserved in liquid nitrogen vapor phase. Analytical flow cytometry was used to check the purity and quantity of each magnetically sorted T cell population. Each sorted fraction had its genomic DNA isolated and then quantified by UV absorbance on a Nanodrop 2000c. The sample is drawn from a study of shared clonotypes between healthy human individuals (TCRdb year 2020). As for the study more broadly: A couple of women and a few men aged 18 to 49 years were included in the cohort. Per donor, leukapheresis produced somewhere between about 0.94 and 10 billion PBMCs. For each donor, CD4 naive and CD4 memory were each run on three plates, CD8 naive on two plates, and CD8 memory on one plate. Different laboratories and diverse techniques were used to prepare libraries and sequence TCR repertoires, to increase sequencing depth and limit assay-specific biases. Blood TCR repertoires of 5 or 6 healthy adults were deeply sequenced to estimate repertoire size and the extent of clonotype sharing between individuals. The study at large found these results: Around 5% of naive CD4, around 4% of naive CD8, approximately 2% of memory CD4, and 0.4% of memory CD8 clonotypes were shared across four donors. Higher generation probabilities were observed for clonotypes shared by all four sorted-subset donors than for non-shared clonotypes. Sampling was restricted to blood, and TCR repertoires in tissues likely differ from the TCR repertoires found in blood. Incomplete sequencing was indicated by rarefaction of sorted-subset datasets, despite the large sequencing depth. Naive subsets generally had larger estimated clonotype richness than memory subsets. Based on pairwise subsampling, the degree of clonotype sharing among donors was expected to be affected by sequencing depth. The small number of donors limited the genetic and exposure-history diversity represented.

V is shortened by 1 base, J by 2 bases, and the region joining them spans 14 bases. From its cysteine to its phenylalanine, the CDR3 spans 16 amino acids. The entry retains the CDR3 DNA only, 48 bases that are in frame from base 1. The germline V gene (reference sequence) supplies CDR1 SEHNR and CDR2 FQNEAQ. TCR CDR3 regions were amplified from genomic DNA by multiplex PCR using the deep immunoSEQ assay. Extracted genomic DNA from each cell subset was distributed evenly across all wells of several immunoSEQ 96-well plates, and each plate was treated as a replicate. For sorted subsets, roughly 200 ng of genomic DNA, equivalent to tens of thousands of T cell genomes, went into each replicate PCR. Purified libraries were quantified with a Qubit 3.0 fluorometer, sized on a Bioanalyzer 2100, and re-quantified with the KAPA Library Quantification kit. Each immunoSEQ 96-well plate was sequenced on its own single-read 150-cycle Illumina NextSeq 550 flow cell. The study's processing was this. The immunoSEQ output contained only junctional sequences without quality scores, so filtering could not match that applied to full-length reads. To assign V/J genes and CDR3, sequences were annotated using PyIR, a Python wrapper for IgBLAST v1.9, with IMGT germline references. Reads were removed for weak V/J assignments (E-value above 1e-6), missing CDR3, stop codons, out-of-frame junctions, or ambiguous translated residues. V3J clonotypes were defined as sequences sharing the same inferred V gene, J gene, and CDR3 amino acid sequence. To compute the percentage overlap between repertoires, the number of shared unique clonotypes was divided by the size of the smaller repertoire. Repertoire richness was assessed with RTK rarefaction, the Chao1 estimator, and Recon v2.1 estimates of unobserved clonotypes. For all TCRbeta clonotypes obtained by the gDNA method from a handful of donors, generation probabilities were computed with OLGA. Drawn from immuneACCESS, this table holds only the in-frame rearrangements with V and J called that TCRdb kept. Clones are partly lost; checked studies trace under half to an unresolved V gene and leave the rest unexplained. The V and J calls and clone size were taken over from that table, and D and trimming were inferred from the DNA. A total of 300,000 to 400,000 clones appear in this sample, 87% of them only once. Roughly 17% of the sample belongs to the ten largest clones.

The receptor chain draws on TRBV7-9 and TRBJ2-5; the D call is possibly TRBD1 or TRBD2, each sharing 5 bases. Material for sequencing was memory CD8+ T cells sorted from blood. The sample's cell subset or site, from its label and the paper: CD45RO+ cells pooled with CCR7-negative TemRA cells. The clonotype originates from a man between 18 and 35 years old in good health. The CDR3 reads as follows: CASSLGGVGRQETQYF. The nucleotide sequence is given as TGTGCCAGCAGCTTAGGAGGGGTCGGCCGTCAAGAGACCCAGTACTTC.